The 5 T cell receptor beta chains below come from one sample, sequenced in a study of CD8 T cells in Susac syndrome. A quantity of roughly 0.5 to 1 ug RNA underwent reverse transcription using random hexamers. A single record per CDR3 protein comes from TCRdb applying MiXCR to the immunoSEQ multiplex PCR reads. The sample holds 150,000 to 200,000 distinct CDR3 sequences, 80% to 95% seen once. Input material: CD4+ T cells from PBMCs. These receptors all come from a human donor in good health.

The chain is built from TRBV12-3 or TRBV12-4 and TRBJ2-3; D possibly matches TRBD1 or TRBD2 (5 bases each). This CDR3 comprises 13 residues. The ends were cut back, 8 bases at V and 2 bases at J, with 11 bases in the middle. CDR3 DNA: TGTGCCAGCCGCTCCGGGACCACAGATACGCAGTATTTT. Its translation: CASRSGTTDTQYF.

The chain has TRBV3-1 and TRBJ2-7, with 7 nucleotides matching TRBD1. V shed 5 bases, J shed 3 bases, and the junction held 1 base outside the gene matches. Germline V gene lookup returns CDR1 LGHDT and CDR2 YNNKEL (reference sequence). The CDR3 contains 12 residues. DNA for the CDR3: TGTGCCAGCAGCTACAGGGGCTACGAGCAGTACTTC. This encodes CASSYRGYEQYF.

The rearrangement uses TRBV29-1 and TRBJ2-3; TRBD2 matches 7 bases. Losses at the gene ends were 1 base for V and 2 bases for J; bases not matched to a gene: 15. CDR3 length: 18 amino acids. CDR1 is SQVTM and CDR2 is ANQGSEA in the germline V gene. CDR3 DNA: TGCAGCGTTGAAGGTTCCGGGACTACTCCCATCCTCACAGATACGCAGTATTTT. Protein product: CSVEGSGTTPILTDTQYF.

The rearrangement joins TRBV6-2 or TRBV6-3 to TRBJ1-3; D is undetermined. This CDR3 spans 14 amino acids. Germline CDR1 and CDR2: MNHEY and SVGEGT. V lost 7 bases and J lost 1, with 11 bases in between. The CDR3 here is CASNSVLSGNTIYF. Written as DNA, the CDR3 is TGTGCCAGCAATAGCGTCCTATCTGGAAACACCATATATTTT.

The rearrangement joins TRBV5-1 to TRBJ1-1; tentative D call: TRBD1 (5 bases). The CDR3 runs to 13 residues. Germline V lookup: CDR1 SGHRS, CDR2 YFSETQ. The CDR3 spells CASRSWGDTEAFF. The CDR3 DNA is TGCGCTTCTCGCTCATGGGGCGACACTGAAGCTTTCTTT.